Presented here are 17 T cell receptor beta chains from one specimen sequenced in a study of T cell responses to AZD1222 COVID-19 vaccine. Here immunoSEQ multiplex PCR was the method, and the copy in TCRdb shows in-frame clones only, minus some. The data hold roughly 120,000 clones, with around 82% observed a single time. This sample comprised peripheral blood, obtained on day 0 of AZD1222 vaccination. The source is an adult in good health.

The V gene is TRBV7-8, the J gene TRBJ1-1; D might be TRBD1 (6 bases). The CDR3 is 13 residues long. The V gene lost 5 bases and the J gene lost 9 bases, with 16 bases spanning the gap. Per the germline V gene, CDR1 is SGHVS and CDR2 is FQNEAQ. CDR3: CASSIRVGGQAFF. CDR3 in DNA: TGTGCCAGCAGCATTAGGGTGGGGGGCCAAGCTTTCTTT.

The chain employs TRBV9 and TRBJ2-3, with 9 bases identical to TRBD1. There are 16 residues in the CDR3. V shed 1 base, J shed 2 bases, and the junction held 5 bases outside the gene matches. Germline CDR1 SGDLS, CDR2 YYNGEE. The CDR3 DNA follows: TGTGCCAGCAGCGTATTTGGGACAGGGACCACAGATACGCAGTATTTT. Its translation is CASSVFGTGTTDTQYF. Full variable domain (remainder filled in from reference TRBV9 and TRBJ2-3): DSGVTQTPKHLITATGQRVTLRCSPRSGDLSVYWYQQSLDQGLQFLIQYYNGEERAKGNILERFSAQQFPDLHSELNLSSLELGDSALYFCASSVFGTGTTDTQYFGPGTRLTVL.

V usage is TRBV4-3 and J usage is TRBJ1-5; TRBD1 matches at 7 bases. Germline CDR1 LGHNA, CDR2 YSLEER. CDR3 size: 16 residues. The ends lost 2 bases at V and 3 bases at J; junction bases unmatched: 7. CDR3 loop: CASSQTTGVTNQPQHF. The CDR3 DNA reads as TGCGCCAGCAGCCAAACTACAGGGGTAACCAATCAGCCCCAGCATTTT.

This chain joins TRBV7-9 and TRBJ1-6; weak D call: TRBD1 (6 bases). The CDR3 length is 12 residues. V lost 5 bases and J 12 bases, leaving 11 bases between the germline ends. Germline V lookup: CDR1 SEHNR, CDR2 FQNEAQ (reference sequence). CDR3: CASSIPRGPLHF. DNA for the CDR3: TGTGCCAGCAGCATACCCAGGGGACCCCTCCACTTT.

The chain has TRBV19 and TRBJ2-4; TRBD1 matches 8 bases. V lost 7 bases to trimming and J lost 9 bases; unmatched junction nucleotides: 8. CDR3 size: 13 residues. The germline V gene encodes CDR1 LNHDA and CDR2 SQIVND (reference sequence). The CDR3 here is CASTTQGAGIQYF. In nucleotides, the CDR3 is TGTGCCAGTACCACCCAGGGGGCGGGCATTCAGTACTTC.

The V call is TRBV25-1, the J call TRBJ1-1; D ambiguous. V lost 1 base to trimming and J lost 6 bases, with 9 bases between them. Germline values: CDR1 MGHDK, CDR2 SYGVNS. The CDR3 loop spans 13 amino acids. For the CDR3, the DNA is TGTGCCAGCAGTGAATGGGGAGTGGCTGAAGCTTTCTTT. Translation gives CASSEWGVAEAFF.

V usage is TRBV7-2 and J usage is TRBJ2-7, with D possibly being TRBD1 or TRBD2 (6 bases each). The germline V and J ends were trimmed by 10 bases and 0 bases, with 13 bases remaining between them. The CDR3 is 13 amino acids. Germline V gene lookup returns CDR1 SGHTA and CDR2 FQGNSA. The CDR3 loop is CATEGGFSYEQYF. CDR3 DNA: TGTGCCACCGAGGGGGGCTTCTCCTACGAGCAGTACTTC. The whole variable domain, filled in from reference TRBV7-2 and TRBJ2-7, reads GAGVSQSPSNKVTEKGKDVELRCDPISGHTALYWYRQSLGQGLEFLIYFQGNSAPDKSGLPSDRFSAERTGGSVSTLTIQRTQQEDSAVYLCATEGGFSYEQYFGPGTRLTVT.

This clone was recorded a few times. The chain is built from TRBV25-1 and TRBJ2-5; D tentatively fits TRBD1 or TRBD2 (7 bases each). The CDR3 sequence is 17 residues long. Per germline, CDR1 MGHDK and CDR2 SYGVNS. V lost 5 bases, J lost 2 bases, and 21 bases lay in between. The CDR3 reads CASSLTQGGFGQETQYF. As DNA, the CDR3 is TGTGCCAGCAGTTTAACCCAGGGGGGGTTTGGACAAGAGACCCAGTACTTC.

This clone was observed a single time. The chain joins TRBV3-1 (or the pseudogene TRBV3-2) to TRBJ2-2, with D possibly TRBD2 on 6 matching bases. The CDR3 consists of 18 residues. V dropped 0 bases and J dropped 6 bases, with 20 bases sitting between them. Per the germline V gene, CDR1 is LGHDT and CDR2 is YNNKEL (reference sequence). CDR3 sequence (DNA): TGTGCCAGCAGCCAAGACCACCCGCCGGGACTCCCTTCCGGGGAGCTGTTTTTT. Protein: CASSQDHPPGLPSGELFF.

The gene calls are TRBV24-1 and TRBJ1-1; D is perhaps TRBD1 (5 bases). Germline CDR1 KGHDR, CDR2 SFDVKD. Trimming pared 5 bases from V and 4 bases from J, leaving 10 bases between. The CDR3 is made up of 13 amino acids. The CDR3 region has the DNA TGTGCCACCAGTGCCCAAAGGGGCACTGAAGCTTTCTTT. The encoded protein is CATSAQRGTEAFF.

This chain joins TRBV4-2 and TRBJ1-2; D is perhaps TRBD1 (6 bases). Trimming removed 1 base at V and 1 base at J, with 10 bases between. In germline, CDR1 is LGHNA, CDR2 YNFKEQ. The CDR3 sequence is 15 residues long. In nucleotides, the CDR3 is TGTGCCAGCAGCCAAGTGACAGGAGGTAACTATGGCTACACCTTC. The encoded protein is CASSQVTGGNYGYTF.

The chain employs TRBV6-2 or TRBV6-3 and TRBJ2-5, with D unresolved. The CDR3 is made up of 14 amino acids. From germline, CDR1 is MNHEY and CDR2 SVGEGT. Trimming removed 3 bases from V and 0 bases from J, with 8 bases in between. The CDR3 nucleotides are TGTGCCAGCAGTTATAGGCAGAACCAAGAGACCCAGTACTTC. It is translated as CASSYRQNQETQYF.

The V and J genes are TRBV4-2 and TRBJ2-1; the D call may be TRBD1 or TRBD2 (6 bases each). Between the trimmed V and J ends, which lost 0 bases and 8 bases, there was a span of 17 bases. Germline-derived CDR1 and CDR2 are LGHNA and YNFKEQ. The CDR3 sequence is 16 residues long. The CDR3 loop reads CASSQDRSYRGDEQFF. CDR3 bases: TGTGCCAGCAGCCAAGATCGGTCATATAGGGGGGATGAGCAGTTCTTC.

The V and J genes are TRBV18 and TRBJ2-7; 9 bases agree with TRBD1. The CDR3 loop spans 15 amino acids. After removal of 6 bases from V and 4 bases from J, the junction contained 10 bases not matched to a gene. Germline assignment: CDR1 KGHSH and CDR2 LQKENI. The CDR3 loop reads CASSRLQGAGYEQYF. CDR3 DNA: TGTGCCAGCTCCCGACTACAGGGGGCGGGTTACGAGCAGTACTTC. Based on the CDR3 plus reference TRBV18 and TRBJ2-7, the full variable domain is NAGVMQNPRHLVRRRGQEARLRCSPMKGHSHVYWYRQLPEEGLKFMVYLQKENIIDESGMPKERFSAEFPKEGPSILRIQQVVRGDSAAYFCASSRLQGAGYEQYFGPGTRLTVT.

The V gene is TRBV19, the J gene TRBJ1-1, with D maybe TRBD1 (5 bases). The CDR3 spans 18 residues. V dropped 3 bases and J dropped 1 base, with 21 bases sitting between them. Germline V gives CDR1 LNHDA, CDR2 SQIVND (reference sequence). CDR3 in DNA: TGTGCCAGTAGTATTCTGTTTGGGGGAGGGAGGAAGAACACTGAAGCTTTCTTT. This codes for CASSILFGGGRKNTEAFF.

The V gene is TRBV24-1, the J gene TRBJ2-6, with D perhaps TRBD1 (6 bases). Germline assignment: CDR1 KGHDR and CDR2 SFDVKD. Trimming left V 7 bases short and J 0 bases short, with 15 bases between. The CDR3 loop spans 17 amino acids. CDR3 sequence (DNA): TGTGCCACCAGCTCAGCGACAGGCACCTCTGGGGCCAACGTCCTGACTTTC. The encoded protein is CATSSATGTSGANVLTF.

This rearrangement joins TRBV15 to TRBJ1-5, with a weak D call TRBD1 (5 bases). Trimming took 0 bases from V and 5 from J, leaving 17 bases between them. Per the germline V gene, CDR1 is LNHNV and CDR2 is YYDKDF (reference sequence). The CDR3 is 17 amino acids. In DNA form, the CDR3 reads TGTGCCACCAGCAGAGATTCGAGCGGGGCATACTATCAGCCCCAGCATTTT. The encoded protein is CATSRDSSGAYYQPQHF.